Described below is a single TCR beta chain sequence and its context. The antigen remains unidentified. The sample is drawn from a study of spatial heterogeneity in lung cancer. Looking at the study overall: Among detected sequences, beta-chain ones consistently exceeded alpha-chain ones in number.

The time point is: sample taken at primary tumor resection. Donation came from some 72 patients with untreated early-stage non-small cell lung cancer. Researchers sequenced whole RNA taken from tumor, nontumor lung or frozen PBMC without sorting. Study-wide findings and caveats: How many expanded intratumoral alpha and beta TCRs were present tracked the tumor mutation count, which was a count of nonsynonymous mutations.

TCRdb ran MiXCR on the 5' RACE reads and lists one entry per CDR3 protein. The sample has about 13,000 distinct CDR3 sequences; roughly 7% are singletons. This TCR came from a female donor with early-stage non-small cell lung cancer. The specimen comprised lung tumor tissue, sampled at surgery.

CDR3 nucleotides: TGTGCCAGCAGCCAGGCGGGGGCCTACGAGCAGTACTTC. Translated: CASSQAGAYEQYF. This chain uses TRBV5-5 with TRBJ2-7; 7 bases map to TRBD2. The germline V gene encodes CDR1 SGHKS and CDR2 YYEKEE (reference sequence). Trimming took 4 bases from V and 2 from J; bases not matched to a gene: 3. The CDR3 loop spans 13 amino acids.